This T cell receptor beta chain appears in the sequencing data of a study of post-analysis software for immune sequencing data. TCR beta libraries were prepared from cDNA with unique molecular identifiers. TCRdb fed the PCR reads into MiXCR, producing one record per CDR3 protein. The sample lists 150,000 to 200,000 distinct CDR3 sequences, approximately 30% seen once, with approximately 1.6% in the top ten. In the case of this clonotype: Its antigen remains unknown.

The germline CDR1 and CDR2 sequences are GTSNPN and SVGIG (reference sequence). This CDR3 spans 14 amino acids. V lost 3 bases to trimming and J lost 6 bases, with 17 bases between them. Findings and caveats of the study: Batch-mates among the samples co-clustered strongly by F measure. In patients, TRBV5-6, TRBV5-1 and TRBV20-1 belonged to five TRBV segments found more frequently than in controls.

This chain links TRBV30 with TRBJ1-2, with D unresolved. The sample taken for sequencing was blood. This TCR was sampled from a girl between 5 and 17 years old with multiple sclerosis. CDR3 residues: CAWRTNTFSNGYTF. CDR3 in DNA: TGTGCCTGGAGGACAAATACTTTCTCGAATGGCTACACCTTC.